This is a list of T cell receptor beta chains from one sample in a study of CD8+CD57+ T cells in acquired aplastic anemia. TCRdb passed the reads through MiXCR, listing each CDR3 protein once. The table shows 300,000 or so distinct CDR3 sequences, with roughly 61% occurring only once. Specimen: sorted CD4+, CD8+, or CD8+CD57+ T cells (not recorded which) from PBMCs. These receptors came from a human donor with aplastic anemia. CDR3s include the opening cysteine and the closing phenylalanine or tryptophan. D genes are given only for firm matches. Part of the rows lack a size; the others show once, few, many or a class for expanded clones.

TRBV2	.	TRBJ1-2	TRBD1	TGTGCCAGCAGCTTGGGATCCGAGGGACAGGGTGACTATGGCTACACCTTC	CASSLGSEGQGDYGYTF
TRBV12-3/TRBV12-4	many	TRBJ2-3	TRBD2	TGTGCCAGCAGTTTAGCGGGGACTAGCGGGTCAGATACGCAGTATTTT	CASSLAGTSGSDTQYF
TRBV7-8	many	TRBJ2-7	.	TGTGCCAGCAGCTTAGTTCAGGGTTCCTGCGAGCAGTACTTC	CASSLVQGSCEQYF
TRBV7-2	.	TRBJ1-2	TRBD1	TGTGCCAGCAGTTACGACAGGGGGCAATATGGCTACACCTTC	CASSYDRGQYGYTF
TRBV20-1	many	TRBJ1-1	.	TGCAGTGCCCCAAAGGGACAGAACACTGAAGCTTTCTTT	CSAPKGQNTEAFF
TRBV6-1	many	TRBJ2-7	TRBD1	TGTGCCAGCAGTGAAGGGGCAGGGGGCTACGAGCAGTACTTC	CASSEGAGGYEQYF
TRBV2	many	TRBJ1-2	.	TGTGCCAGCAGTGGAAGCATAGGGGGGAGCGGCTACACCTTC	CASSGSIGGSGYTF
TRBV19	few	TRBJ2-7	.	TGTGCCAGTAGTATCGGAGGGACCATCGGCCACGAGCAGTACTTC	CASSIGGTIGHEQYF
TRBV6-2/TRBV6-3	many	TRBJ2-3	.	TGTGCCAGCAGGCCTACAGGGCGCACAGATACGCAGTATTTT	CASRPTGRTDTQYF
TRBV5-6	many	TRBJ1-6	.	TGTGCCAGCAGCTTAACTCCCTACGGGGTGTCACCCCTCCACTTT	CASSLTPYGVSPLHF
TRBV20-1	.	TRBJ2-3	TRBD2	TGCAGTGCTAGGACTCGGACTAGCGGGGGCACAGATACGCAGTATTTT	CSARTRTSGGTDTQYF
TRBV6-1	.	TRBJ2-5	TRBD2	TGTGCCAGCAGTGGGATGGGAGGGGAAGAGACCCAGTACTTC	CASSGMGGEETQYF
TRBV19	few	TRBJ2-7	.	TGTGCCAGTAGTACCCTACCGGGCCACGAGCAGTACTTC	CASSTLPGHEQYF
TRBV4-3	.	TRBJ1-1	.	TGCGCCAGCAGCCAAGACACCCTGAACACTGAAGCTTTCTTT	CASSQDTLNTEAFF
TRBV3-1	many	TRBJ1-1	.	TGTGCCAGCAGCCAAGACACTAGCCTCTCTGAAGCTTTCTTT	CASSQDTSLSEAFF
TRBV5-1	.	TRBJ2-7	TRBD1	TGCGCCAGCGGGACAGGGGCGAACGAGCAGTACTTC	CASGTGANEQYF
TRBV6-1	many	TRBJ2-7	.	TGTGCCAGCAGTGCCCAACAGGCGGGGAGGTCCTACGAGCAGTACTTC	CASSAQQAGRSYEQYF
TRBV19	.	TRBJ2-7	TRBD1	TGTGCCAGTAGTGGGACAGGGGGGCATAGGGAGCAGTACTTC	CASSGTGGHREQYF
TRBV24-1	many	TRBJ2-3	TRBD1	TGTGCCACCAGTGATTTAAGACAGGGGTTACCAGATACGCAGTATTTT	CATSDLRQGLPDTQYF
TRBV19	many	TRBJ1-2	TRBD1	TGTGCCAGTACCTTGGACAGGGCTAACTATGGCTACACCTTC	CASTLDRANYGYTF
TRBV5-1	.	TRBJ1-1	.	TGCGCCAGCAGCTTTGTCGACGTGAACACTGAAGCTTTCTTT	CASSFVDVNTEAFF
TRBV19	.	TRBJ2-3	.	TGTGCCAGTAGGTACGCCGGACTGTCTAGCACAGATACGCAGTATTTT	CASRYAGLSSTDTQYF
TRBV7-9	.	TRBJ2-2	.	TGTGCCAGCAGCTTAGGGATTAGCTATGGCTACACCGGGGAGCTGTTTTTT	CASSLGISYGYTGELFF
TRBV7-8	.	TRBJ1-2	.	TGTGCCAGCAGCTCACATCAGTTTGGCTACACCTTC	CASSSHQFGYTF
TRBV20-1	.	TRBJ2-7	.	TGCAGTGCTCTGCAAACGGAGCAGTACTTC	CSALQTEQYF
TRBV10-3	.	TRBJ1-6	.	TGTGCCAGCAGTGGGGCGCGGGACGTATATTCACCCCTCCACTTT	CASSGARDVYSPLHF
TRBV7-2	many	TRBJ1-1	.	TGTGCCAGCAGCTTAAAGACACCTCTAATGGTAGCTTTCTTT	CASSLKTPLMVAFF
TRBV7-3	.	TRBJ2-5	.	TGTGCCAGCAGGGGGGGGGCGACGCTACCCAGGGGGGCCCTCCAAGAGACCCAGTACTTC	CASRGGATLPRGALQETQYF
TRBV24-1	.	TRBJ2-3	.	TGTGCCACCAGGGGGGCCAGCACAGATACGCAGTATTTT	CATRGASTDTQYF
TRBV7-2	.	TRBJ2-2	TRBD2	TGTGCCAGCAGCTTTCTAGCGGGAGATCGGTACACCGGGGAGCTGGTTTTT	CASSFLAGDRYTGELVF
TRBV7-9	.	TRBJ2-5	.	TGTGCCAGCAGCACTAACCAAGAGACCCAGTACTTC	CASSTNQETQYF
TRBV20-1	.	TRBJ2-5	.	TGCAGTGCTAGGGTTTTAGGGCAGGGGCGGGAGACCCAGTACTTC	CSARVLGQGRETQYF
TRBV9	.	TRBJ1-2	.	TGTGCCAGCAGCGTAGATAGTCGAACTCTTACTAACTATGGCTACACCTTC	CASSVDSRTLTNYGYTF
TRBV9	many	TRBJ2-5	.	TGTGCCAGCAGCGCCCGTATGGGTTCAGAGACCCAGTACTTC	CASSARMGSETQYF
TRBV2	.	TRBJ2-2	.	TGTGCCAGCAAAGAGCAGGCTTCGAACACCGGGGAGCTGTTTTTT	CASKEQASNTGELFF
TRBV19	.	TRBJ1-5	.	TGTGCCAGTAGTATAGGGGGGACCTCCTACAATGAGCCCCAGCATTTT	CASSIGGTSYNEPQHF
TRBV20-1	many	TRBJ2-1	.	TGCAGTGCTAGCCAGGTGTACAATGAGCAGTTCTTC	CSASQVYNEQFF
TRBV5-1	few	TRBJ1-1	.	TGCGCCAGCAGCGCTATAGGGGGGACTGAAGCTTTCTTT	CASSAIGGTEAFF
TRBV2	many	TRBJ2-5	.	TGTGCCAGCAGTGAATGGGTGGAGACCCAGTACTTC	CASSEWVETQYF
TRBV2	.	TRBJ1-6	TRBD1	TGTGCCAGCAGGAGGGGACAGACTAATTCACCCCTCCACTTT	CASRRGQTNSPLHF
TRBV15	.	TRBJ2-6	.	TGTGCCACCAGCAGAGACAACTCTGGGGCCAACGTCCTGACTTTC	CATSRDNSGANVLTF
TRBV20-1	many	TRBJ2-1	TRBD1	TGCAGTGCCGGGACAGGGACCTACAATGAGCAGTTCTTC	CSAGTGTYNEQFF
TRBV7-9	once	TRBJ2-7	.	TGTGCCAGCAGCCGTCTAGTCCACGAGCAGTACTTC	CASSRLVHEQYF
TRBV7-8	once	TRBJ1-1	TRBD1	TGTGCCAGCAGCCCTACGACAGGGAGGAACACTGAAGCTTTCTTT	CASSPTTGRNTEAFF
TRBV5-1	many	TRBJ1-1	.	TGCGCCAGCAGCCTTGGACAGCCGGGAGGCACTGAAGCTTTCTTT	CASSLGQPGGTEAFF
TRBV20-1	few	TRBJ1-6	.	TGCAGTGCTAGAGTCACAGGCCTTGACTATAATTCACCCCTCCACTTT	CSARVTGLDYNSPLHF
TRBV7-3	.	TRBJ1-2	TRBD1	TGTGCCAGCAGCTATCCGGGACAGGGGGCGAGGGGGCTACATGGCTACACCTTC	CASSYPGQGARGLHGYTF
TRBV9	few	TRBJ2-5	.	TGTGCCAGCAGCGTAGCTCCGGGGGAACAAGAGACCCAGTACTTC	CASSVAPGEQETQYF